The 25 T cell receptor beta chains reported below all come from one sample, sequenced in a study of T cell repertoires in ileal Crohn's disease. Assay: immunoSEQ multiplex PCR; the TCRdb copy retains only in-frame clones and omits some. This table has fewer than 2,000 clones, around 88% appearing once. Time point here: inflamed ileum from the surgical specimen. The sample comprised ileal tissue. These receptors all stem from an adult with Crohn's disease.

The gene calls are TRBV5-6 and TRBJ2-5, with TRBD2 identical over 11 bases. In germline, CDR1 is SGHDT, CDR2 YYEEEE. The junction had 15 bases not matched to a gene; V was cut back by 1 base and J by 7 bases. CDR3 size: 18 residues. The CDR3 DNA is TGTGCCAGCAGCTTGACGGCCTGGGGGCTAGCGGGAGGCGGGACCCAGTACTTC. Protein product: CASSLTAWGLAGGGTQYF.

This chain connects TRBV4-1 to TRBJ2-7; 16 bases agree with TRBD2. This CDR3 is built from 17 residues. V lost 3 bases, J lost 0 bases, and 2 bases stayed unmatched. Germline V gene lookup returns CDR1 MGHRA and CDR2 YSYEKL. The CDR3 coding sequence is TGCGCCAGCAGCCAGGGGACTAGCGGGGGGGCCTCCTACGAGCAGTACTTC. Translation: CASSQGTSGGASYEQYF.

The V call is TRBV28, the J call TRBJ2-1, with TRBD2 matching over 13 bases. V lost 5 bases to trimming and J lost 2 bases; unmatched junction nucleotides: 9. Germline CDR1 reads MDHEN; CDR2 reads SYDVKM. The CDR3 totals 18 residues. CDR3 sequence reads: CASSPPLGTSGAYNEQFF. In nucleotides, the CDR3 is TGTGCCAGCAGTCCCCCCTTGGGGACTAGCGGGGCCTACAATGAGCAGTTCTTC.

The rearrangement uses TRBV19 and TRBJ1-6; weak D call: TRBD1 (5 bases). V was trimmed by 5 bases and J by 3 bases, leaving 11 bases between them. The CDR3 length is 15 residues. Per germline, CDR1 LNHDA and CDR2 SQIVND (reference sequence). This chain's CDR3 is CASSGTWDYNSPLHF. CDR3 in DNA: TGTGCCAGTAGTGGGACTTGGGACTATAATTCACCCCTCCACTTT. The full variable domain, rest sourced from reference TRBV19 and TRBJ1-6, is DGGITQSPKYLFRKEGQNVTLSCEQNLNHDAMYWYRQDPGQGLRLIYYSQIVNDFQKGDIAEGYSVSREKKESFPLTVTSAQKNPTAFYLCASSGTWDYNSPLHFGNGTRLTVT.

J is TRBJ2-2 and V is TRBV4-2, with 10 bases lining up with TRBD2. Germline V gene lookup returns CDR1 LGHNA and CDR2 YNFKEQ. The CDR3 consists of 17 residues. V lost 3 bases, J lost 3 bases, and 7 bases stayed unmatched. CDR3 coding DNA: TGTGCCAGCAGCCATCCAGCGGGGGGGCGAGACACCGGGGAGCTGTTTTTT. Protein product: CASSHPAGGRDTGELFF.

This clone has a handful of counts. The chain recombines TRBV7-3 with TRBJ1-2, with TRBD1 matching over 10 bases. V shed 2 bases, J shed 6 bases, and the junction held 9 bases outside the gene matches. Germline V CDR1 and CDR2: SGHTA, FQGTGA. The CDR3 loop spans 16 amino acids. CDR3 sequence: CASSLGQGQGEDGYTF. For the CDR3, the DNA is TGTGCCAGCAGCTTAGGGCAAGGACAGGGGGAAGATGGCTACACCTTC. Complete variable domain (other parts from reference TRBV7-3 and TRBJ1-2): GAGVSQTPSNKVTEKGKYVELRCDPISGHTALYWYRQSLGQGPEFLIYFQGTGAADDSGLPNDRFFAVRPEGSVSTLKIQRTERGDSAVYLCASSLGQGQGEDGYTFGSGTRLTVV.

The V gene is TRBV7-3, the J gene TRBJ2-1, with TRBD1 as a possible D gene (7 bases). Germline V gives CDR1 SGHTA, CDR2 FQGTGA. The CDR3 is 15 residues long. V gave up 7 bases and J gave up 4 bases, with 17 bases separating them. The CDR3 is CASTLQGGGYNEQFF. DNA for the CDR3: TGTGCCAGCACCCTTCAGGGGGGTGGGTACAATGAGCAGTTCTTC.

The sample holds a few counts of this clone. The V gene is TRBV7-8, the J gene TRBJ1-1, with D unclear. From germline, CDR1 is SGHVS and CDR2 FQNEAQ. CDR3 length equals 13 residues. V was clipped by 3 bases and J by 7 bases, with 12 bases between them. The CDR3 sequence is CASSFNQGFEAFF. CDR3 nucleotides: TGTGCCAGCAGCTTTAATCAAGGGTTTGAAGCTTTCTTT.

This rearrangement joins TRBV5-4 to TRBJ1-1, with a weak D call TRBD1 (6 bases). Germline assignment: CDR1 SGHNT and CDR2 YYREEE (reference sequence). This CDR3 region has 14 residues. Trimming left V 4 bases short and J 4 bases short, with 14 bases between. The CDR3: CASSRSYRATEAFF. DNA for the CDR3: TGTGCCAGCAGCCGATCATACAGGGCCACTGAAGCTTTCTTT.

The chain links TRBV5-5 to TRBJ2-2; unclear D gene. The CDR3 runs to 15 residues. The ends were cut back, 4 bases at V and 2 bases at J, with 12 bases in the middle. Germline assignment: CDR1 SGHKS and CDR2 YYEKEE (reference sequence). CDR3 DNA sequence: TGTGCCAGCAGCGCTTTGAGTAGAAACACCGGGGAGCTGTTTTTT. Protein sequence: CASSALSRNTGELFF.

The chain uses TRBV2 and TRBJ1-2; D may be TRBD1 (6 bases). Germline-derived CDR1 and CDR2 are SNHLY and FYNNEI. The CDR3 totals 14 residues. The ends were cut back, 7 bases at V and 4 bases at J, with 16 bases in the middle. CDR3 sequence: CASTVGGRGYGYTF. CDR3 bases: TGTGCCAGCACCGTAGGGGGTAGAGGCTATGGCTACACCTTC.

The J gene is TRBJ1-5, the V gene TRBV6-5, with TRBD1 matching 7 bases. V shed 5 bases, J shed 7 bases, and the junction held 11 bases outside the gene matches. CDR1 MNHEY and CDR2 SVGAGI come from the germline V gene. This CDR3 has 15 amino acids. The CDR3, as DNA: TGTGCCAGCAGTAGGGGGGCAGGGGGAAAACAGCCCCAGCATTTT. Translated, it gives CASSRGAGGKQPQHF.

This rearrangement joins TRBV15 to TRBJ1-2; 9 bases are shared with TRBD1. Germline V CDR1 and CDR2: LNHNV, YYDKDF (reference sequence). This CDR3 is built from 17 residues. The trim removed 1 base at V and 4 bases at J, leaving 10 bases unmatched. This CDR3 is CATSRALILTGGYGYTF. In DNA, the CDR3 is TGTGCCACCAGCAGAGCCCTTATTTTGACAGGGGGCTATGGCTACACCTTC.

This rearrangement joins TRBV28 to TRBJ1-1, with D possibly matching TRBD1 (5 bases). The CDR3 extends over 14 amino acids. Germline V gene sequence: CDR1 MDHEN, CDR2 SYDVKM. The ends were cut back, 7 bases at V and 5 bases at J, with 17 bases in the middle. CDR3 DNA: TGTGCCAGCATCCATTTACCGGGGGGGACTGAAGCTTTCTTT. This gives the protein CASIHLPGGTEAFF.

The V gene is TRBV5-1, the J gene TRBJ2-4; D may correspond to TRBD1 or TRBD2 (5 bases each). V was cut by 0 bases and J by 2 bases, with 9 bases left in between. The CDR3 totals 15 residues. Germline V lookup: CDR1 SGHRS, CDR2 YFSETQ. CDR3 amino acids: CASSLDGGTKNIQYF. The CDR3 DNA reads as TGCGCCAGCAGCTTGGATGGGGGAACCAAAAACATTCAGTACTTC.

The chain has TRBV9 and TRBJ2-7; TRBD2 aligns across 14 bases. Germline CDR1 and CDR2: SGDLS and YYNGEE. J gave up 6 bases and V 2 bases, and 4 bases lay outside the gene matches. The CDR3 extends over 15 amino acids. CDR3 protein: CASSVTGTSGSEQYF. Written as DNA, the CDR3 is TGTGCCAGCAGCGTCACCGGGACTAGCGGGAGCGAGCAGTACTTC.

V and J are TRBV6-1 and TRBJ1-5, with no clear D. Trimming removed 2 bases at V and 11 bases at J, with 10 bases between. The germline gives CDR1 MNHNS, CDR2 SASEGT. The CDR3 sequence is 12 residues long. The CDR3 DNA reads TGTGCCAGCAGTGAATACCCCGCTTCCCAGCATTTT. Amino acid sequence: CASSEYPASQHF.

V and J are TRBV19 and TRBJ2-4; no clear D gene. The ends were cut back, 1 base at V and 0 bases at J, with 4 bases in the middle. The CDR3 runs 14 residues. The germline V gene has CDR1 LNHDA and CDR2 SQIVND (reference sequence). This chain's CDR3 is CASSIGTAKNIQYF. Here the CDR3 DNA reads TGTGCCAGTAGTATAGGGACAGCCAAAAACATTCAGTACTTC.

This clone was seen a single time. The genes are TRBV15 and TRBJ2-6, with D possibly matching TRBD2 (6 bases). The germline CDR1 and CDR2 sequences are LNHNV and YYDKDF (reference sequence). This CDR3 has 16 residues. V lost 5 bases to trimming and J lost 0 bases, with 11 bases between them. The CDR3 nucleotides read TGTGCCACCAGCGGAGGGGAGTTCTCTGGGGCCAACGTCCTGACTTTC. As protein: CATSGGEFSGANVLTF.

The chain joins TRBV2 to TRBJ1-4, with 7 bases lining up with TRBD1. The V gene's germline CDR1 is SNHLY and CDR2 FYNNEI. Losses at the gene ends were 8 bases for V and 8 bases for J; bases not matched to a gene: 8. The CDR3 is 13 amino acids. CDR3 DNA sequence: TGTGCCAGCTCACGACAGGGTGGAGAAAAACTGTTTTTT. Protein: CASSRQGGEKLFF.

The gene calls are TRBV6-4 and TRBJ2-3; 9 positions agree with TRBD2. The length of the CDR3 is 15 residues. J gave up 2 bases and V 2 bases, and 2 bases lay outside the gene matches. CDR1 is MRHNA and CDR2 is SNTAGT in the germline V gene. The CDR3 DNA reads as TGTGCCAGCAGTGACGGGACTAGCCCCACAGATACGCAGTATTTT. It encodes CASSDGTSPTDTQYF.

In this sample, this clone turned up once. The sample holds other DNA sequences that translate to the same CDR3. The chain couples TRBV7-3 to TRBJ2-3; D tentatively fits TRBD1 or TRBD2 (5 bases each). V lost 5 bases and J 0 bases, leaving 12 bases between the germline ends. Germline V gives CDR1 SGHTA, CDR2 FQGTGA. There are 15 residues in the CDR3. The CDR3 loop is CASSPSGGSTDTQYF. In nucleotides, the CDR3 is TGTGCCAGCAGCCCTAGTGGGGGAAGCACAGATACGCAGTATTTT.

The CDR3 is CATSRDYGELFF. CDR3 DNA sequence: TGTGCCACCAGCAGAGATTACGGGGAGCTGTTTTTT. J is TRBJ2-2 and V is TRBV15; the D is unclear. Germline lookup yields CDR1 LNHNV and CDR2 YYDKDF (reference sequence). The CDR3 runs to 12 residues. The V gene lost 0 bases and the J gene lost 7 bases, with 3 bases spanning the gap.

This chain connects TRBV28 to TRBJ2-7; 10 positions match TRBD2. The germline gives CDR1 MDHEN, CDR2 SYDVKM. The trim removed 3 bases at V and 10 bases at J, leaving 15 bases unmatched. This CDR3 is built from 16 residues. CDR3 amino acids: CASSLYLASGSSTQYF. The CDR3 bases are TGTGCCAGCAGTTTGTACCTGGCTAGCGGGAGTTCCACTCAGTACTTC.

The CDR3, as DNA: TGTGCCAGCAGCGCCTCGACACTTAGCAATCAGCCCCAGCATTTT. Its protein is CASSASTLSNQPQHF. The chain combines TRBV6-1 with TRBJ1-5, with no clear D. Germline V gene data show CDR1 as MNHNS and CDR2 as SASEGT. Trimming took 6 bases from V and 0 from J, leaving 12 bases between them. This CDR3 comprises 15 residues.